Below are 27 T cell receptor beta chains sequenced from a single sample in a study of patients with pleural tuberculosis. From the reads, TCRdb called clonotypes with MiXCR, one entry per CDR3 protein. Of tens of thousands of distinct CDR3 sequences listed, 7.3% were seen once; the top ten hold 15% to 20%. These receptors came from a human donor with pleural tuberculosis.

The table lists this clonotype with a few counts. The chain is built from TRBV30 and TRBJ2-4; D might be TRBD2 (7 bases). The CDR3 length is 14 residues. CDR1 is GTSNPN, CDR2 SVGIG, per germline (reference sequence). Between the trimmed V and J ends, which lost 0 bases and 6 bases, there was a span of 12 bases. CDR3 loop: CAWSVSGGLNIQYF. The CDR3 DNA is TGTGCCTGGAGTGTCTCGGGGGGCTTAAACATTCAGTACTTC.

A note on this clonotype: Because the CDR3 is missing its conserved closing phenylalanine or tryptophan, this is likely a read error. The J gene is TRBJ1-4, the V gene TRBV2; a possible D gene is TRBD1 (6 bases). The CDR3 sequence is 14 residues long. CDR1 is SNHLY and CDR2 is FYNNEI in the germline V gene. The V end lost 3 bases, the J end lost 6 bases, and 11 bases lay between the germline ends. The CDR3 bases are TGTGCCAGCAGTGACAGGGGAGGTGATGAAAAACTGTTTTTA. This sequence encodes CASSDRGGDEKLFL.

This clonotype was picked up a small number of times. The J gene is TRBJ2-7, the V gene TRBV12-3 or TRBV12-4, with 9 bases matching TRBD1. J was trimmed by 2 bases and V by 5 bases; bases with no gene match: 4. CDR3 length: 14 amino acids. The chain's CDR3 is CASSPGQGTYEQYF. Written as DNA, the CDR3 is TGTGCCAGCAGTCCGGGACAGGGAACCTACGAGCAGTACTTC.

This clonotype was observed at least ten times. The chain carries TRBV11-2 and TRBJ2-1; D gene unclear. CDR1 SGHAT and CDR2 FQNNGV come from the germline V gene. V was pared by 1 base and J by 4 bases, with 5 bases between. CDR3 length: 13 residues. DNA for the CDR3: TGTGCCAGCAGCTTAGTGAAATACAATGAGCAGTTCTTC. This translates into CASSLVKYNEQFF.

This clonotype showed up many times. The chain couples TRBV25-1 to TRBJ1-6, with a weak D call TRBD1 (6 bases). The CDR3 extends over 16 amino acids. CDR1 is MGHDK, CDR2 SYGVNS, per germline. Trimming left V 6 bases short and J 0 bases short, with 12 bases between. CDR3 nucleotides: TGTGCCAGCAGCCCAACAGGGAGCTCCTATAATTCACCCCTCCACTTT. Its protein product is CASSPTGSSYNSPLHF.

This clonotype was found many times. This sequence joins TRBV14 and TRBJ1-3; 8 bases are shared with TRBD1. Per germline, CDR1 SGHDN and CDR2 FVKESK. CDR3 size: 14 residues. V lost 4 bases, J lost 4 bases, and 3 bases stayed unmatched. In nucleotides, the CDR3 is TGTGCCAGCAGCCGACAGGGGCAAGGAAACACCATATATTTT. Translated, it gives CASSRQGQGNTIYF.

In regard to this clonotype: A much larger clone differs from this one at a single base, so this may be a read error. This likely comes from a read error, as the CDR3 has no conserved phenylalanine or tryptophan at its end. The CDR3 DNA reads TGTGCCATCAGAGACAGGGATACTGAAGCTTTCCTT. This sequence encodes CAIRDRDTEAFL. The rearrangement links TRBV10-3 to TRBJ1-1, with 7 bases aligning to TRBD1. The length of the CDR3 is 12 residues. Germline CDR1 ENHRY, CDR2 SYGVKD. V dropped 6 bases and J dropped 5; count of bases not matched to a gene: 3.

V is TRBV29-1 and J is TRBJ1-1; D is perhaps TRBD1 (5 bases). The CDR3 has 13 residues. Germline values: CDR1 SQVTM, CDR2 ANQGSEA. The V end was cut by 7 bases, the J end by 3 bases, with 15 bases between. The CDR3 region has the DNA TGCAGCGCTGATGAAACGGGGGACACTGAAGCTTTCTTT. Translation gives CSADETGDTEAFF.

Ten or more counts support this clonotype. The CDR3 nucleotides read TGTGCCAGCGTGGCGGGCAGCACAGATACGCAGTATTTT. As protein: CASVAGSTDTQYF. The chain joins TRBV6-1 to TRBJ2-3; D might be TRBD2 (5 bases). The V end lost 8 bases, the J end lost 0 bases, and 9 bases lay between the germline ends. The germline gives CDR1 MNHNS, CDR2 SASEGT. The CDR3 has 13 amino acids.

V and J are TRBV2 and TRBJ2-1, with D possibly TRBD2 on 6 matching bases. The germline CDR1 and CDR2 sequences are SNHLY and FYNNEI. Deletions cut 8 bases from V and 12 bases from J, with 23 bases between. This CDR3 is built from 14 residues. Written as DNA, the CDR3 is TGTGCCAGCGTAGGCGGCACTAGCACAGATACGCAGTTCTTC. Translating gives CASVGGTSTDTQFF.

This clonotype came up many times. The genes are TRBV28 and TRBJ1-1, with D unresolved. Trimming stripped 6 bases from V and 3 bases from J, with 8 bases between. The CDR3 has 12 amino acids. CDR1 and CDR2 from the germline V gene are MDHEN and SYDVKM. The CDR3 is CASRLKYTEAFF. DNA of the CDR3: TGTGCCAGCAGGTTGAAATACACTGAAGCTTTCTTT.

This clonotype occurred many times. V and J are TRBV28 and TRBJ2-7; D is undetermined. Germline CDR1 MDHEN, CDR2 SYDVKM. Between the trimmed V and J ends, which lost 1 base and 2 bases, there was a span of 15 bases. The CDR3 consists of 16 residues. DNA for the CDR3: TGTGCCAGCAGTTTATCTCCGCTGACCCAAACCTACGAGCAGTACTTC. It is translated as CASSLSPLTQTYEQYF.

This clonotype was seen ten or more times. V usage is TRBV27 and J usage is TRBJ1-4; D remains unclear. V lost 5 bases, J lost 8 bases, and 12 bases lay in between. There are 13 residues in the CDR3. CDR1 MNHEY and CDR2 SMNVEV come from the germline V gene (reference sequence). For the CDR3, the DNA is TGTGCCAGCAGTCGCAAAGGTGGGGAAAAACTGTTTTTT. As protein: CASSRKGGEKLFF.

This clonotype was counted at least ten times. The chain combines TRBV20-1 with TRBJ1-1; tentatively, D is TRBD1 (6 bases). Trimming took 0 bases from V and 4 from J, leaving 18 bases between them. Germline loops: CDR1 DFQATT, CDR2 SNEGSKA (reference sequence). The length of the CDR3 is 16 residues. The CDR3 DNA follows: TGCAGTGCTAGAGATTACAGGGTACCCCATATCACTGAAGCTTTCTTT. Encoded protein: CSARDYRVPHITEAFF.

This clonotype was seen ten or more times. The chain joins TRBV11-2 to TRBJ2-7; 10 positions agree with TRBD2. Germline V gene sequence: CDR1 SGHAT, CDR2 FQNNGV. CDR3 length equals 14 residues. The J segment lost 7 bases and the V segment lost 2 bases, leaving 5 bases of the junction unmatched. Written as DNA, the CDR3 is TGTGCCAGCAGCTTAAAAGCGGGAGGGTTAGAGCAGTACTTC. Translating it yields CASSLKAGGLEQYF. The full variable domain, rest sourced from reference TRBV11-2 and TRBJ2-7, is EAGVAQSPRYKIIEKRQSVAFWCNPISGHATLYWYQQILGQGPKLLIQFQNNGVVDDSQLPKDRFSAERLKGVDSTLKIQPAKLEDSAVYLCASSLKAGGLEQYFGPGTRLTVT.

There are many counts of this clonotype. The gene calls are TRBV11-1 and TRBJ1-1; D gene unclear. With 5 bases removed from V and 0 bases from J, the gap between germline ends came to 13 bases. Germline V gene sequence: CDR1 SGHAT, CDR2 FQDESV (reference sequence). The CDR3 runs 15 residues. CDR3 nucleotide sequence: TGTGCCAGCAGCCCACAAAATCTCATGAACACTGAAGCTTTCTTT. This sequence encodes CASSPQNLMNTEAFF.

This clonotype was recorded at least ten times. V is TRBV9 and J is TRBJ2-1; D not resolved. The germline V gene has CDR1 SGDLS and CDR2 YYNGEE. V shed 0 bases and J shed 8 bases, with 9 bases lying between them. The CDR3 runs 13 residues. The CDR3 loop reads CASSVDSGDEQFF. The CDR3 DNA reads as TGTGCCAGCAGCGTAGATTCTGGGGATGAGCAGTTCTTC.

This clonotype occurred many times. The chain is built from TRBV7-8 and TRBJ2-1; D uncertain. Germline V lookup: CDR1 SGHVS, CDR2 FQNEAQ. CDR3 length: 13 amino acids. Between the trimmed V and J ends, which lost 9 bases and 5 bases, there was a span of 14 bases. The DNA for the CDR3 is TGTGCCAGTATCCTGGGCCTGAACAATGAGCAGTTCTTC. It translates to CASILGLNNEQFF. The variable domain in full, completed from reference TRBV7-8 and TRBJ2-1, reads GAGVSQSPRYKVAKRGQDVALRCDPISGHVSLFWYQQALGQGPEFLTYFQNEAQLDKSGLPSDRFFAERPEGSVSTLKIQRTQQEDSAVYLCASILGLNNEQFFGPGTRLTVL.

This clonotype was seen a few times. The junction differs from germline at one of its ends, possibly a read error. The rearrangement uses TRBV12-3 or TRBV12-4 and TRBJ2-7; 10 bases agree with TRBD2. The CDR3 loop spans 13 amino acids. The CDR3 DNA is TGTGCCAGCAGTCTAGCGGGGGCCTTAGAGCAGTACTTC. Its translation: CASSLAGALEQYF.

This clonotype was detected many times. The chain recombines TRBV20-1 with TRBJ2-3; 10 positions agree with TRBD2. The trim removed 0 bases at V and 2 bases at J, leaving 5 bases unmatched. The CDR3 sequence is 16 residues long. Germline CDR1 is DFQATT and CDR2 is SNEGSKA (reference sequence). CDR3 DNA sequence: TGCAGTGCTAGAGATCTACTAGCGGGAAACACAGATACGCAGTATTTT. Amino acid sequence: CSARDLLAGNTDTQYF.

The chain recombines TRBV29-1 with TRBJ1-1, with 8 bases matching TRBD1. The germline V gene encodes CDR1 SQVTM and CDR2 ANQGSEA. V trimming: 7 bases; J trimming: 3 bases; junction bases outside the gene matches: 10. This CDR3 region has 14 residues. CDR3 amino acids: CSADGSGGYTEAFF. Here the CDR3 DNA reads TGCAGCGCCGACGGTTCAGGGGGCTACACTGAAGCTTTCTTT.

This clonotype appeared many times. The V and J genes are TRBV7-2 and TRBJ1-2; D is ambiguous. Trimming stripped 0 bases from V and 0 bases from J, with 5 bases between. Per germline, CDR1 SGHTA and CDR2 FQGNSA. The CDR3 contains 14 residues. CDR3 sequence: CASSLAGANYGYTF. Written as DNA, the CDR3 is TGTGCCAGCAGCTTAGCTGGAGCTAACTATGGCTACACCTTC.

This clonotype was picked up a small number of times. An end of the junction does not agree with germline; a read error may underlie this. The rearrangement joins TRBV11-2 to TRBJ2-5; possible D gene TRBD1, 5 bases. CDR3 length equals 15 residues. CDR1 is SGHAT and CDR2 is FQNNGV in the germline V gene. The CDR3 nucleotides are TGTCCCAGCAGTTCTCTTGGGGCAGGACAAGAGACCCAGTACTTC. Translation gives CPSSSLGAGQETQYF.

This clonotype was counted at least ten times. The V and J genes are TRBV2 and TRBJ2-3; 8 positions agree with TRBD2. This CDR3 spans 15 amino acids. Germline CDR1 is SNHLY and CDR2 is FYNNEI. Trimming cost V 1 base and J 2 bases; bases outside gene matches: 2. This chain's CDR3 is CASSEELADTDTQYF. CDR3 DNA: TGTGCCAGCAGTGAAGAACTAGCGGACACAGATACGCAGTATTTT.

Many counts were recorded for this clonotype. The chain employs TRBV11-2 and TRBJ2-7, with 11 nucleotides matching TRBD1. The V segment lost 5 bases and the J segment 4 bases; nucleotides outside the gene matches: 4. Germline assignment: CDR1 SGHAT and CDR2 FQNNGV. This CDR3 comprises 14 residues. The CDR3 here is CASSGGTGGYEQYF. The CDR3 DNA sequence: TGTGCCAGCAGCGGAGGGACAGGGGGATACGAGCAGTACTTC.

There are many counts of this clonotype. The chain combines TRBV10-1 with TRBJ2-3; D is unclear. Germline loops: CDR1 WNHNN, CDR2 SYGVQD (reference sequence). The V end was cut by 3 bases, the J end by 1 base, with 8 bases between. The CDR3 has 14 amino acids. DNA of the CDR3: TGCGCCAGCAGTGATGCCCTTGGCACAGATACGCAGTATTTT. Protein sequence: CASSDALGTDTQYF.

This clonotype was detected many times. The chain is built from TRBV10-2 and TRBJ2-3; D not certain. V lost 5 bases, J lost 3 bases, and 9 bases lay in between. The CDR3 covers 13 residues. Germline assignment: CDR1 WSHSY and CDR2 SAAADI. CDR3 sequence reads: CASSNFRTDTQYF. The CDR3 DNA follows: TGCGCCAGCAGTAACTTCAGGACAGATACGCAGTATTTT.